This TCR beta chain was recovered during a study of T cells after yellow fever vaccination. This clonotype was seen a handful of times. Its matching antigen is unknown. TCRdb itself ran the 5' RACE reads through MiXCR, one entry per CDR3 protein. Altogether 620,000 or so distinct CDR3 sequences are present, about a sixth being singletons, with the ten largest covering 17%. Study results and limitations: Researchers noted that a small share of clonotypes showed up in both CD4 and CD8 compartments.

The sequence derives from a young man who received the YFV17D yellow fever vaccine. The material sequenced was PBMCs, taken around 5 days after the first yellow fever vaccination.

For the CDR3, the DNA is TGCGCCAGCAGCCAGGGACAGCGCCTTCAGCCCCAGCATTTT. Residues: CASSQGQRLQPQHF. J is TRBJ1-5 and V is TRBV4-1; 7 bases are shared with TRBD1. Unmatched junction bases numbered 5, after V lost 3 bases and J lost 6 bases. The germline V gene has CDR1 MGHRA and CDR2 YSYEKL. This CDR3 contains 14 residues.